This T cell receptor beta chain comes out of a study of OX40 agonist ivuxolimab in advanced cancers. With regard to the full study: Ivuxolimab was a fully human IgG2 agonistic monoclonal antibody targeting the costimulatory receptor OX40 (CD134). Intravenous ivuxolimab was administered to patients every 2 weeks at six dose levels: 0.01, 0.1, 0.3, 1.5, 3 and 10 mg/kg. Partial responses occurred in three dose-escalation patients: two with cutaneous melanoma and one with hepatocellular carcinoma. The purpose of peripheral TCRbeta sequencing was to test whether ivuxolimab changed TCR sequence diversity and led to clonal T-cell expansion. Among the approximately 50 dose-escalation patients, roughly 20 had hepatocellular carcinoma, approximately 15 melanoma, 9 renal cell carcinoma and 9 head and neck cancer. The dose-escalation cohort was roughly 83% male with a mean age of about 60 years, ranging from about 20 to 85. The paper describes the monotherapy dose-escalation part (N = 52 patients) of the phase I trial of ivuxolimab. Patients were allowed to have had prior anti-PD-1, anti-PD-L1 or anti-CTLA-4 therapy, and 40% of the dose-escalation patients had been treated with checkpoint inhibitors. Results the study describes overall, beyond this receptor: At doses of 0.1 to 3.0 mg/kg, clonal expansion of both CD4+ and CD8+ blood T cells was observed from baseline to week 6. Low levels of normalized T-cell clonal expansion were also shown by some nonresponding patients. In partial responders in the 0.1-3.0 mg/kg groups, normalized peripheral clonal expansion was found to be among the lowest, especially among CD8+ T cells. The antigen specificity of the peripheral T cells that underwent clonal expansion was not determined. After ivuxolimab, CD8+ T cells had more expanded clones than CD4+ T cells on average.

For sequencing of the TCRbeta CDR3 region, genomic DNA was extracted from the sorted cells. TCRbeta CDR3 regions were sequenced using the immunoSEQ Assay. As stored in TCRdb, this immuneACCESS dataset retains in-frame rearrangements with V and J assigned. A fraction of the clones does not appear; measured against another copy, unresolved V genes explain less than half of the discrepancy, and the remainder lacks a known reason. The sample contains tens of thousands of clones, approximately 90% of them found a single time. The ten largest clones take up approximately 1.9% of the sample. From a lookup of the germline V gene (reference sequence), CDR1 and CDR2 are LNHDA and SQIVND. Trimming takes 3 bases from V and 8 bases from J, and the germline ends sit 11 bases apart. The CDR3 spans 13 residues, from the cysteine through the phenylalanine. Only the CDR3 portion is preserved as DNA: 39 bases, with reading frame beginning at the first base.

The trial excluded patients who had a history of autoimmune disease or who were on systemic immunosuppression. Peripheral blood for TCR sequencing was collected from all dose cohorts at baseline, on cycle 4 day 1, and on cycle 7 day 1. Samples were obtained from an open-label, multicenter, first-in-human phase I dose-escalation trial of ivuxolimab. The trial enrolled adults with locally advanced or metastatic head and neck squamous cell, hepatocellular, melanoma or renal cell carcinoma. Before TCR sequencing, CD4+ and CD8+ T cells were separately sorted from peripheral blood. Comment on this clone: Its cognate antigen has yet to be identified. The record has no base qualities; no much larger clone is one base away.

This chain is built from TRBV19 and TRBJ2-1, with a weak D call of TRBD2 (6 bases match). The starting material was CD4+ or CD8+ T cells sorted from blood, obtained in a trial of the OX40 agonist ivuxolimab. The clonotype was recovered from an adult with an advanced solid tumor such as melanoma, head and neck, liver or kidney cancer. The sequence in DNA is TGTGCCAGTAGTATGAGGAGGGTCGATGAGCAGTTCTTC. Its protein is CASSMRRVDEQFF.